The T cell receptor (beta chain) under discussion was sequenced for a study of human T cells and chemical hapten exposure. Overall study context: Per-sample TCR yield variability stemmed mainly from small pooled library volume differences.

The time point denotes: patch test 1, 2 weeks after DPC sensitization. As for treatment: therapeutic diphenylcyclopropenone sensitization with weekly scalp DPC. Original analysis: Per-sample TCR counts ranged from roughly 23,224 to 750,000, median roughly 96,000. TCRdb recomputed calls from the RACE reads with MiXCR, one row per CDR3 protein. The V and J calls were determined by TCRdb, not by the authors. The repertoire holds roughly 82,000 distinct CDR3 sequences, with 12% as singletons. Study results and limitations: Relative to control repertoires, expanded TCRs gave rise to significantly more large CDR3 similarity clusters.

This clonotype occurred a few times. Its specificity is not known. This CDR3 spans 17 amino acids. After removal of 1 base from V and 8 bases from J, the junction contained 12 bases not matched to a gene. The sequences come from whole blood, collected in connection with sensitization to the hapten diphenylcyclopropenone (DPC). The TCR was taken from a woman in her sixties or seventies with alopecia areata. Some clones in this sample may be carry-over from other donors' samples. The chain recombines TRBV12-3 or TRBV12-4 with TRBJ2-1; the match to TRBD2 covers 9 bases. In nucleotides, the CDR3 is TGTGCCAGCAGTTTAGTTCGCCTAGCGGGGAAAGTCGATGAGCAGTTCTTC. Amino acid sequence: CASSLVRLAGKVDEQFF.